The clone carrying this T cell receptor beta chain occurred a few times. Its antigen is as yet unknown. This record comes from a study of T cells after yellow fever vaccination. Study details: Where fractions had low cell numbers, libraries were prepared from them with the SMART-Seq v4 Ultra Low Input RNA kit. Overall study findings and caveats: Bulk-population clonotypes that are abundant could appear as contaminants in FACS-sorted repertoires. The secondary T-cell response peaked on day 5, not day 15, but was weaker. At around 95% for CD4 and around 91% for CD8, most primary-vaccination clones showed up again after the booster.

The V end was cut by 8 bases, the J end by 7 bases, with 14 bases between. This CDR3 has 12 residues. CDR1 is ENHRY, CDR2 SYGVKD, per germline. TCRdb reanalysed the 5' RACE reads using MiXCR and keeps one entry per CDR3 protein. The table records about 400,000 distinct CDR3 sequences, 6.2% of them present only once. This chain connects TRBV10-3 to TRBJ2-5; D may be TRBD2 (6 bases). This TCR derives from a man aged 25-40 years who received the YFV17D yellow fever vaccine. This specimen was PBMCs, taken 5 days after the yellow fever booster vaccination. CDR3: CAIRDSHGTQYF. In nucleotides, the CDR3 is TGTGCCATCCGGGACTCCCACGGGACCCAGTACTTC.